The 23 T cell receptor beta chains reported below all come from one sample, sequenced in a study of beta chain features in type 1 diabetes. Reverse transcription of all isolated RNA meant that expressed TCRB transcripts were sequenced. The assay was immunoSEQ multiplex PCR, and TCRdb's table has in-frame clones only and misses some. The sample includes about 650,000 clones, around 12% seen only once; the top ten take around 0.12%. Study-wide findings and caveats: Shorter TCRB CDR3s, moderately but significantly so, marked every one of the four CD4+ subsets in Type 1 diabetes patients.

No antigens are known for them. The sequenced sample consisted of naive CD4+ T cells from blood. All receptors come from a man aged 25 to 40 with type 1 diabetes.

V and J are TRBV5-1 and TRBJ2-1; tentatively, D is TRBD1 or TRBD2 (5 bases each). V was cut by 6 bases and J by 0 bases, with 10 bases left in between. This CDR3 is 14 amino acids long. CDR1 is SGHRS, CDR2 YFSETQ, per germline. CDR3 loop: CASNGDVSYNEQFF. CDR3 DNA sequence: TGCGCCAGCAACGGGGACGTCTCCTACAATGAGCAGTTCTTC.

This clone has only a few counts. The chain has TRBV5-1 and TRBJ2-2; 7 nucleotides align to TRBD2. The germline CDR1 and CDR2 sequences are SGHRS and YFSETQ. With V trimmed by 0 bases and J by 1 base, 3 bases remained unmatched. The CDR3 contains 16 residues. The DNA of the CDR3 is TGCGCCAGCAGCTTGGTATTAGCGGGGAACACCGGGGAGCTGTTTTTT. This translates into CASSLVLAGNTGELFF.

The rearrangement links TRBV7-9 to TRBJ2-5; 7 bases fit TRBD1. CDR1 is SEHNR, CDR2 FQNEAQ, per germline (reference sequence). V was pared by 5 bases and J by 1 base, with 4 bases of the junction left unmatched. This CDR3 is built from 14 residues. The CDR3 coding sequence is TGTGCCAGCAGCATCGGGACAGCCCAAGAGACCCAGTACTTC. Translating it yields CASSIGTAQETQYF.

The table lists this clone with a few counts. The rearrangement uses TRBV5-1 and TRBJ2-1; 9 bases are a match to TRBD1. CDR3 size: 15 residues. V was pared by 0 bases and J by 8 bases, with 6 bases of the junction left unmatched. The germline CDR1 and CDR2 sequences are SGHRS and YFSETQ. CDR3 in amino acids: CASSLAGTGSDEQFF. The CDR3 region has the DNA TGCGCCAGCAGCTTGGCCGGGACAGGGTCGGATGAGCAGTTCTTC.

The chain carries TRBV9 and TRBJ2-6; 7 bases are shared with TRBD2. Germline V gene sequence: CDR1 SGDLS, CDR2 YYNGEE. The CDR3 length is 19 residues. V dropped 2 bases and J dropped 0; count of bases not matched to a gene: 11. The DNA of the CDR3 is TGTGCCAGCAGCGTCGCCCCGGGGGGAACAAGCTCTGGGGCCAACGTCCTGACTTTC. Residues: CASSVAPGGTSSGANVLTF.

The rearrangement joins TRBV7-9 to TRBJ1-2; 7 nucleotides match TRBD1. This CDR3 has 17 amino acids. The junction had 15 bases not matched to a gene; V was cut back by 5 bases and J by 3 bases. Germline V gene sequence: CDR1 SEHNR, CDR2 FQNEAQ (reference sequence). The CDR3 spells CASSLGSGGPDDYGYTF. In DNA, the CDR3 is TGTGCCAGCAGCCTGGGGTCAGGGGGACCGGATGACTATGGCTACACCTTC.

The genes are TRBV7-2 and TRBJ2-7; D is perhaps TRBD1 (6 bases). CDR3 length: 18 residues. The V end lost 1 base, the J end lost 5 bases, and 24 bases lay between the germline ends. Germline assignment: CDR1 SGHTA and CDR2 FQGNSA. The DNA of the CDR3 is TGTGCCAGCAGCTTAGGAAGGTGGGGGCTAGAGATTTCCCACGAGCAGTACTTC. Protein sequence: CASSLGRWGLEISHEQYF. The complete variable domain, with remaining parts taken from reference TRBV7-2 and TRBJ2-7, reads GAGVSQSPSNKVTEKGKDVELRCDPISGHTALYWYRQSLGQGLEFLIYFQGNSAPDKSGLPSDRFSAERTGGSVSTLTIQRTQQEDSAVYLCASSLGRWGLEISHEQYFGPGTRLTVT.

This clone was recorded a few times. The chain couples TRBV12-5 to TRBJ2-1, with 7 bases identical to TRBD1. This CDR3 comprises 13 residues. Germline V gene lookup returns CDR1 LGHNT and CDR2 FRNRAP. After removal of 3 bases from V and 7 bases from J, the junction contained 3 bases not matched to a gene. CDR3 in DNA: TGTGCTAGTGGTTTAGCCAGGGGGAATGAGCAGTTCTTC. The encoded protein is CASGLARGNEQFF.

The rearrangement links TRBV27 to TRBJ2-7, with 7 bases lining up with TRBD1. V trimming: 7 bases; J trimming: 7 bases; junction bases outside the gene matches: 13. The length of the CDR3 is 14 residues. Germline V gene data show CDR1 as MNHEY and CDR2 as SMNVEV (reference sequence). The CDR3 DNA sequence: TGTGCCAGCAAGCTGACAGGGCCCCTCTGGGAGCAGTACTTC. Protein sequence: CASKLTGPLWEQYF.

This clone was counted between two and nine times. The CDR3 loop reads CASKGTNGYTF. For the CDR3, the DNA is TGTGCCAGCAAGGGGACAAATGGCTACACCTTC. The chain is built from TRBV6-5 and TRBJ1-2, with D possibly being TRBD1 (6 bases). V lost 7 bases, J lost 6 bases, and 9 bases lay in between. This CDR3 region has 11 residues. Germline CDR1 reads MNHEY; CDR2 reads SVGAGI.

The gene calls are TRBV9 and TRBJ1-5, with unresolved D. The CDR3 has 14 amino acids. Germline assignment: CDR1 SGDLS and CDR2 YYNGEE. The V and J ends lost 3 bases and 6 bases respectively, with 13 bases between them. CDR3 protein: CASSATGSGQPQHF. The CDR3 region has the DNA TGTGCCAGCAGCGCCACGGGGTCCGGTCAGCCCCAGCATTTT.

The chain uses TRBV19 and TRBJ2-7; D remains ambiguous. Germline CDR1 is LNHDA and CDR2 is SQIVND (reference sequence). Trimming shortened V by 4 bases and J by 0 bases, and 10 bases separated the two germline ends. The CDR3 sequence is 14 residues long. The chain's CDR3 is CASSTGLISYEQYF. The CDR3 nucleotides read TGTGCCAGTAGTACAGGTCTTATCTCCTACGAGCAGTACTTC.

A few counts support this clone. The J gene is TRBJ1-6, the V gene TRBV4-3, with 10 bases identical to TRBD1. This CDR3 has 16 residues. Germline values: CDR1 LGHNA, CDR2 YSLEER. Trimming cost V 0 bases and J 7 bases; bases outside gene matches: 3. CDR3 coding DNA: TGCGCCAGCAGCCAAGAGACGGGACAGGGGAATTCACCCCTCCACTTT. This sequence encodes CASSQETGQGNSPLHF.

The chain couples TRBV6-5 to TRBJ2-5; perhaps D is TRBD1 or TRBD2 (6 bases each). CDR1 and CDR2 from the germline V gene are MNHEY and SVGAGI. Trimming shortened V by 5 bases and J by 4 bases, and 11 bases separated the two germline ends. This CDR3 region has 13 residues. The CDR3, as DNA: TGTGCCAGCAGTGAAGGAGGGGGAGAGACCCAGTACTTC. Amino acids: CASSEGGGETQYF.

The rearrangement uses TRBV7-6 and TRBJ2-3; D is unresolved. Germline CDR1 and CDR2: SGHVS and FNYEAQ. The CDR3 length is 16 residues. Trimming cost V 2 bases and J 5 bases, with 17 bases left between them. This CDR3 is CASSLRGAGGQDTQYF. For the CDR3, the DNA is TGTGCCAGCAGCTTACGCGGTGCAGGTGGCCAAGATACGCAGTATTTT. Complete variable domain (other parts from reference TRBV7-6 and TRBJ2-3): GAGVSQSPRYKVTKRGQDVALRCDPISGHVSLYWYRQALGQGPEFLTYFNYEAQQDKSGLPNDRFSAERPEGSISTLTIQRTEQRDSAMYRCASSLRGAGGQDTQYFGPGTRLTVL.

The table lists this clone with a few counts. V and J are TRBV21-1 and TRBJ1-5. TRBV21-1 is shown as a pseudogene. The CDR3 length is 13 residues. CDR3: CASSKDRNQPQHF. DNA for the CDR3: TGTGCCAGCAGCAAAGATAGGAATCAGCCCCAGCATTTT.

This clone was counted between two and nine times. This sequence joins TRBV29-1 and TRBJ1-1; D ambiguous. This CDR3 spans 14 amino acids. Between the trimmed V and J ends, which lost 4 bases and 0 bases, there was a span of 12 bases. In germline, CDR1 is SQVTM, CDR2 ANQGSEA. This chain's CDR3 is CSVVSVLMNTEAFF. Here the CDR3 DNA reads TGCAGCGTTGTTTCAGTTCTTATGAACACTGAAGCTTTCTTT.

The rearrangement joins TRBV10-2 to TRBJ1-5, with 8 bases aligning to TRBD1. Germline V gives CDR1 WSHSY, CDR2 SAAADI. This CDR3 is 14 amino acids long. V trimming: 5 bases; J trimming: 5 bases; junction bases outside the gene matches: 5. DNA for the CDR3: TGCGCCAGCAGTAAGGACAGGGACTATCAGCCCCAGCATTTT. Translated, it gives CASSKDRDYQPQHF.

Comment on this clone: Its ends do not fully match the called genes, so a read error is possible. The chain links TRBV7-9 to TRBJ2-7; D is perhaps TRBD1 (7 bases). The length of the CDR3 is 12 residues. The germline V gene has CDR1 SEHNR and CDR2 FQNEAQ (reference sequence). In nucleotides, the CDR3 is TGTGCCAGCAGCTGGAGGGGGCAGGAAGTCTGCTTC. Its protein is CASSWRGQEVCF.

Points on this clone: Other DNA sequences from this sample encode an identical CDR3 as well. The chain couples TRBV7-9 to TRBJ2-3; no clear D gene. The CDR3 has 14 residues. CDR1 and CDR2 from the germline V gene are SEHNR and FQNEAQ (reference sequence). V gave up 1 base and J gave up 2 bases, with 7 bases separating them. The CDR3 is CASSLGTNTDTQYF. CDR3 nucleotide sequence: TGTGCCAGCAGCTTAGGAACTAACACAGATACGCAGTATTTT.

This clone was detected a few times. The rearrangement joins TRBV2 to TRBJ1-1; 9 bases are a match to TRBD1. V lost 10 bases and J lost 5; bases outside the gene matches: 11. The CDR3 length is 14 residues. Germline CDR1 reads SNHLY; CDR2 reads FYNNEI. CDR3 bases: TGTGCCACCTTTCGGACAGGGGAAGAAACTGAAGCTTTCTTT. Its translation is CATFRTGEETEAFF.

The chain recombines TRBV2 with TRBJ1-2; D unresolved. Germline CDR1 reads SNHLY; CDR2 reads FYNNEI. This CDR3 contains 13 residues. Trimming removed 8 bases from V and 1 base from J, with 11 bases in between. CDR3 sequence (DNA): TGTGCCAGCCAAGCGCTTAATAACTATGGCTACACCTTC. Amino acid sequence: CASQALNNYGYTF.

The chain links TRBV29-1 to TRBJ2-3, with D possibly TRBD1 on 6 matching bases. CDR3 size: 14 residues. The germline V and J ends were trimmed by 4 bases and 4 bases, with 15 bases remaining between them. Per germline, CDR1 SQVTM and CDR2 ANQGSEA. The CDR3 sequence is CSVVGRGSPDTQYF. The CDR3 DNA sequence: TGCAGCGTTGTAGGCAGGGGATCGCCAGATACGCAGTATTTT.